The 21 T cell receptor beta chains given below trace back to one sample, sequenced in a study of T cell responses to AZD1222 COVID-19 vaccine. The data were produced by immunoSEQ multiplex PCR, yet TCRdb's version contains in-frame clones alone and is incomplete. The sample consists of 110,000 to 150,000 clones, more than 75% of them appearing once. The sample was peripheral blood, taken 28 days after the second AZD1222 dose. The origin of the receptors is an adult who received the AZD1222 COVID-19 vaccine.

As DNA, the CDR3 is TGTGCCAGCAGCCAAGCTGTGGGTTACAGGCTGTTTTTT. It yields the protein CASSQAVGYRLFF. This chain connects TRBV3-1 (or the pseudogene TRBV3-2) to TRBJ1-4, with D perhaps TRBD1 (5 bases). The CDR3 length is 13 residues. Germline V gives CDR1 LGHDT, CDR2 YNNKEL (reference sequence). V lost 1 base to trimming and J lost 14 bases, with 14 bases between them.

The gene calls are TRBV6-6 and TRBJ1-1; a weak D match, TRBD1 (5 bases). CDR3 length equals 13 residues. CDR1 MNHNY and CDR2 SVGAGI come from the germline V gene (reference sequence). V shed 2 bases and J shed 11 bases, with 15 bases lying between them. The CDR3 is CASSYREQESAFF. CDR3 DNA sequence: TGTGCCAGCAGTTACCGAGAACAGGAGAGCGCTTTCTTT.

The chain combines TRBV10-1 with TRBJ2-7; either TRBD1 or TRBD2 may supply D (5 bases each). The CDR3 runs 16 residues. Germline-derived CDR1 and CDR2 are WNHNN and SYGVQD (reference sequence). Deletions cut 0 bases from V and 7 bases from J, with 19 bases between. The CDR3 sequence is CASSESWGPSVGEQYF. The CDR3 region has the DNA TGCGCCAGCAGTGAGTCGTGGGGACCCAGTGTGGGTGAGCAGTACTTC.

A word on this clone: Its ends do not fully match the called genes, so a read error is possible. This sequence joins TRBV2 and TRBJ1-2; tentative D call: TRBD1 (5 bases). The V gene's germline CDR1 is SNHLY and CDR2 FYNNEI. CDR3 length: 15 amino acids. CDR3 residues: CASRPTGKRTVPSVF. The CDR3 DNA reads TGTGCCAGCAGACCTACAGGAAAACGAACGGTCCCTTCCGTATTC.

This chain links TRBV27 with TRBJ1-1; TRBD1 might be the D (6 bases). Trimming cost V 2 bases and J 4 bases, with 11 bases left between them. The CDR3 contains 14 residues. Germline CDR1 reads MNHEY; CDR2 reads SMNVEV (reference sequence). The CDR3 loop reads CASSLGTSSTEAFF. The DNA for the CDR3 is TGTGCCAGCAGTTTAGGGACATCGAGCACTGAAGCTTTCTTT.

This CDR3 reads CASTLHNSPLHF. Written as DNA, the CDR3 is TGTGCCAGCACCCTTCATAATTCACCCCTCCACTTT. The chain carries TRBV12-3 or TRBV12-4 and TRBJ1-6; D gene unclear. Trimming left V 7 bases short and J 5 bases short, with 6 bases between. This CDR3 is built from 12 residues.

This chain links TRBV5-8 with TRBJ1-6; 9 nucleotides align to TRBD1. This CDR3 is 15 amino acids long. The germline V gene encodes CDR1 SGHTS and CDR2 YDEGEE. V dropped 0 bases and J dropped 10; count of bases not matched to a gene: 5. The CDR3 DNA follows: TGTGCCAGCAGCTTGGGGACAGGGGTAGGATCACCCCTCCACTTT. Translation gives CASSLGTGVGSPLHF.

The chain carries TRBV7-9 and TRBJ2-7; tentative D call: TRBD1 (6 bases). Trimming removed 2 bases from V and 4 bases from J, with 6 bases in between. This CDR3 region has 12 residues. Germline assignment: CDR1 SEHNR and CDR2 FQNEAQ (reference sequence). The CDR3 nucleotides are TGTGCCAGCAGCTTACAGGGGTACGAGCAGTACTTC. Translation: CASSLQGYEQYF.

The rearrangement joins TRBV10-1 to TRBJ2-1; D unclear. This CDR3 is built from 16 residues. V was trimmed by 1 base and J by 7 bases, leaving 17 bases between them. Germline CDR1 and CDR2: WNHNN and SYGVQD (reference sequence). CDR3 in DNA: TGCGCCAGCAGTGAGTTTGCCCAGGTCCTCCTTAATGAGCAGTTCTTC. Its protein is CASSEFAQVLLNEQFF.

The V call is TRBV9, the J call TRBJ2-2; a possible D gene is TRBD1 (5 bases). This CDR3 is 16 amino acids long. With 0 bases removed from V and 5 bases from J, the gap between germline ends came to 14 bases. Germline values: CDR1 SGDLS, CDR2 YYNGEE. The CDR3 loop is CASSVVGQGSTGELFF. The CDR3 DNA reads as TGTGCCAGCAGCGTAGTGGGGCAGGGCTCTACCGGGGAGCTGTTTTTT.

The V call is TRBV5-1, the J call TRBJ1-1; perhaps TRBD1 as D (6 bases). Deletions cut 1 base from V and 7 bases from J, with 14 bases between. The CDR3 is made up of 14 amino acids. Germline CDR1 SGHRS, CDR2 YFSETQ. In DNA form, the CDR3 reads TGCGCCAGCAGCTTGAGGGAGGAAGGGGGTGAAGCTTTCTTT. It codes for CASSLREEGGEAFF.

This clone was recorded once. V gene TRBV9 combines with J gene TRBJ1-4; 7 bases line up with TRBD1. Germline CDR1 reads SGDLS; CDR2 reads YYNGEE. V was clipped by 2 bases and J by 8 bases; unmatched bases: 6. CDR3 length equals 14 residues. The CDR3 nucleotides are TGTGCCAGCAGCGTCAGGGGGGAGCGAGAAAAACTGTTTTTT. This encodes CASSVRGEREKLFF.

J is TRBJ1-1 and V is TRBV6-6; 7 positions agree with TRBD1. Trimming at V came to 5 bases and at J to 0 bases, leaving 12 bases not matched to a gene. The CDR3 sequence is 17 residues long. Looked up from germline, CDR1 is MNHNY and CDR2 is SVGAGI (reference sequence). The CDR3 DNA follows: TGTGCCAGCAGTCCGACAGGGAAGAAAACGATGAACACTGAAGCTTTCTTT. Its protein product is CASSPTGKKTMNTEAFF.

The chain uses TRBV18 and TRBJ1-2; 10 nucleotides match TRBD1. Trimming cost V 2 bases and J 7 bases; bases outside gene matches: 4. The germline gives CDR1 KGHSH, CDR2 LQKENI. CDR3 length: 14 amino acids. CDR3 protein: CASSPGDRGRGYTF. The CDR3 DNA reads TGTGCCAGCTCACCAGGGGACAGGGGTCGTGGCTACACCTTC.

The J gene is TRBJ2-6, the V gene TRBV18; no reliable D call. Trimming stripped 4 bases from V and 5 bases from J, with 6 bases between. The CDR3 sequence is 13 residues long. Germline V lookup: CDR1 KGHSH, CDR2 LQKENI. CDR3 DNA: TGTGCCAGCTCACTTAATCGGGCCAACGTCCTGACTTTC. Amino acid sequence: CASSLNRANVLTF.

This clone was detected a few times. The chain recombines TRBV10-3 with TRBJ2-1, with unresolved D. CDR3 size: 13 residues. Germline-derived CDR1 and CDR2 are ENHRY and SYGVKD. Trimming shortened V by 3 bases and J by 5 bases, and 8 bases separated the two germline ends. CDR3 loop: CAISETEDNEQFF. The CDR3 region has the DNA TGTGCCATCAGTGAAACAGAAGACAATGAGCAGTTCTTC.

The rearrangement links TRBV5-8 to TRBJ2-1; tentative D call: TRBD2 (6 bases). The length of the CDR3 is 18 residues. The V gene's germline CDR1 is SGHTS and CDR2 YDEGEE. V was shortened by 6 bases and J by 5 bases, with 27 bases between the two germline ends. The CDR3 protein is CASTLGYGEASPHNEQFF. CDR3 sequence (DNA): TGTGCCAGCACCCTGGGATATGGGGAGGCTAGTCCCCACAATGAGCAGTTCTTC.

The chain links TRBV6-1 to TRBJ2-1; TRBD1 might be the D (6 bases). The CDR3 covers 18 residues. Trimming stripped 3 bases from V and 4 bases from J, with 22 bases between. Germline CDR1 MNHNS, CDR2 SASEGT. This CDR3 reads CASSDVLQLLGGYNEQFF. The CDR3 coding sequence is TGTGCCAGCAGTGACGTCCTCCAGCTCCTAGGGGGATACAATGAGCAGTTCTTC.

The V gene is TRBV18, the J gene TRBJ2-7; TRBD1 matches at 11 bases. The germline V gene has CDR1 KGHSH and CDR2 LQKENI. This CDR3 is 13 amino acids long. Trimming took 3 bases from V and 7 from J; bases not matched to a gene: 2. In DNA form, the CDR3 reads TGTGCCAGCTCACCCGGGACAGGGGGAGAGCAGTACTTC. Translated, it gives CASSPGTGGEQYF.

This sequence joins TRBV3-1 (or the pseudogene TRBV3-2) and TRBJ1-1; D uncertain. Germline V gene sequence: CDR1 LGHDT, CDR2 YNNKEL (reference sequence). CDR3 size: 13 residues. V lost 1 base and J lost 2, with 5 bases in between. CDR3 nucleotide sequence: TGTGCCAGCAGCCAAGCCATAAACACTGAAGCTTTCTTT. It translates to CASSQAINTEAFF.

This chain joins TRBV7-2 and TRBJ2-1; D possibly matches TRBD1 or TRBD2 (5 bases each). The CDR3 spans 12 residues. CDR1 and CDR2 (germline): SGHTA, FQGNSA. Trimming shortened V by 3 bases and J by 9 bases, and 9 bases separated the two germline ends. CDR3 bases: TGTGCCAGCAGCTTTTCGGGGACTGAGCAGTTCTTC. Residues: CASSFSGTEQFF.